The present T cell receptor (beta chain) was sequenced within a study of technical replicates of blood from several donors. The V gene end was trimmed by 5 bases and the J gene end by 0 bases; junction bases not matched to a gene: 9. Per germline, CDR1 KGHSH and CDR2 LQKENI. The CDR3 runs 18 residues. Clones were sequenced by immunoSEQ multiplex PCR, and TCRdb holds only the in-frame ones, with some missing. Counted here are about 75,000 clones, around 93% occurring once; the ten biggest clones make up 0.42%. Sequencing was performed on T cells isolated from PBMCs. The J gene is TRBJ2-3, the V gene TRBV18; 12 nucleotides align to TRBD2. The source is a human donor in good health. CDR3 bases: TGTGCCAGCTCATCGGAGCTAGCGGGAGGGCCAAGCACAGATACGCAGTATTTT. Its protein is CASSSELAGGPSTDTQYF.